One and the same sample provided the 10 T cell receptor beta chains below, sequenced in a study of graft-versus-host responses after intestinal transplantation. Assay used: immunoSEQ multiplex PCR; TCRdb lists only in-frame clones, some missing. The repertoire has about 77,000 clones, about nine tenths of them found once; the top ten carry 0.65% to 0.75%. Specimen: PBMCs, collected 98 days after intestinal transplantation. The receptors come from a human patient who received an intestinal transplant, so some T cells may come from the graft donor.

The chain uses TRBV11-2 and TRBJ1-1; unclear D gene. CDR3 length: 14 residues. Germline V gives CDR1 SGHAT, CDR2 FQNNGV. Trimming pared 5 bases from V and 2 bases from J, leaving 12 bases between. CDR3 coding DNA: TGTGCCAGCAGCCGAAAAGTTGGCAACACTGAAGCTTTCTTT. Residues: CASSRKVGNTEAFF.

This clone has more than one count but fewer than ten. The chain combines TRBV28 with TRBJ2-7; D gene uncertain. CDR1 is MDHEN and CDR2 is SYDVKM in the germline V gene. The CDR3 is made up of 14 amino acids. The CDR3 is CAAAERPQPYEQYF. DNA for the CDR3: TGTGCTGCTGCAGAGCGCCCTCAACCGTACGAGCAGTACTTC.

Details on this clone: The sample contains more than one DNA sequence encoding this CDR3. The rearrangement links TRBV5-1 to TRBJ2-7; no firm D call. V dropped 0 bases and J dropped 4 bases, with 2 bases sitting between them. Germline lookup yields CDR1 SGHRS and CDR2 YFSETQ. There are 11 residues in the CDR3. The CDR3 loop reads CASSLEYEQYF. CDR3 bases: TGCGCCAGCAGCTTGGAATACGAGCAGTACTTC.

The genes are TRBV28 and TRBJ1-1, with 8 bases that match TRBD1. This CDR3 is built from 15 residues. Looked up from germline, CDR1 is MDHEN and CDR2 is SYDVKM. Trimming at V came to 4 bases and at J to 4 bases, leaving 8 bases not matched to a gene. CDR3 sequence reads: CASSSGQGFITEAFF. In nucleotides, the CDR3 is TGTGCCAGCAGTTCCGGACAGGGCTTTATCACTGAAGCTTTCTTT.

This chain joins TRBV5-1 and TRBJ1-5, with TRBD1 as a possible D gene (6 bases). The CDR3 runs to 17 residues. V gave up 0 bases and J gave up 5 bases, with 18 bases separating them. Germline CDR1 reads SGHRS; CDR2 reads YFSETQ. The CDR3 reads CASSLVGAGGRYQPQHF. CDR3 bases: TGCGCCAGCAGCTTGGTGGGGGCCGGGGGGAGATATCAGCCCCAGCATTTT. Variable domain in full (rest from reference TRBV5-1 and TRBJ1-5): KAGVTQTPRYLIKTRGQQVTLSCSPISGHRSVSWYQQTPGQGLQFLFEYFSETQRNKGNFPGRFSGRQFSNSRSEMNVSTLELGDSALYLCASSLVGAGGRYQPQHFGDGTRLSIL.

V is TRBV7-2 and J is TRBJ2-3; TRBD2 matches 9 bases. From germline, CDR1 is SGHTA and CDR2 FQGNSA. The CDR3 is made up of 18 amino acids. The V segment lost 4 bases and the J segment 0 bases; nucleotides outside the gene matches: 11. Here the CDR3 DNA reads TGTGCCAGCAGCTCCCGACTAGCGGTCACTCCTAGCACAGATACGCAGTATTTT. Translated: CASSSRLAVTPSTDTQYF.

V and J are TRBV6-5 and TRBJ1-2; D is possibly TRBD1 (6 bases). This CDR3 contains 14 residues. V gave up 2 bases and J gave up 4 bases, with 11 bases separating them. Per germline, CDR1 MNHEY and CDR2 SVGAGI. CDR3 in DNA: TGTGCCAGCAGTTACGGGGGGCTCGGCTATGGCTACACCTTC. Its translation: CASSYGGLGYGYTF.

The chain recombines TRBV6-5 with TRBJ2-1; D call uncertain. V dropped 1 base and J dropped 7 bases, with 5 bases sitting between them. This CDR3 contains 12 residues. The germline gives CDR1 MNHEY, CDR2 SVGAGI. The CDR3: CASSYFGNEQFF. CDR3 DNA sequence: TGTGCCAGCAGTTACTTCGGTAATGAGCAGTTCTTC.

This sequence joins TRBV28 and TRBJ2-7; D possibly corresponds to TRBD2 (6 bases). Per the germline V gene, CDR1 is MDHEN and CDR2 is SYDVKM. V was trimmed by 2 bases and J by 3 bases, leaving 17 bases between them. The CDR3 runs 16 residues. In DNA, the CDR3 is TGTGCCAGCAGTTTAGTTGGGACTCCAGTCGACTACGAGCAGTACTTC. It encodes CASSLVGTPVDYEQYF.

This rearrangement joins TRBV7-2 to TRBJ2-7; D ambiguous. The CDR3 contains 12 residues. The germline V and J ends were trimmed by 3 bases and 6 bases, with 9 bases remaining between them. CDR1 SGHTA and CDR2 FQGNSA come from the germline V gene. CDR3 sequence reads: CASSLGSSEQYF. The CDR3 region has the DNA TGTGCCAGCAGCTTGGGCAGCTCCGAGCAGTACTTC.